This T cell receptor (beta chain) derives from a study of blood T cell repertoires in COVID-19. Using immunoSEQ multiplex PCR, the repertoire was profiled, and TCRdb retains in-frame clones only, with some absent. The repertoire holds approximately 160,000 clones, with around 84% as singletons. With 2 bases removed from V and 7 bases from J, the gap between germline ends came to 14 bases. Germline lookup yields CDR1 MNHEY and CDR2 SVGAGI. The CDR3 totals 15 residues. Sequenced sample: peripheral blood. The sequence was obtained from a man aged 50-60 years with active or convalescent COVID-19. This sequence joins TRBV6-5 and TRBJ1-4, with D maybe TRBD1 (6 bases). This chain's CDR3 is CASSYDVGATEKLFF. Written as DNA, the CDR3 is TGTGCCAGCAGTTACGATGTGGGGGCTACTGAAAAACTGTTTTTT.